The entry below describes one T cell receptor (beta chain). This sample stems from a study of blood T cell repertoires in COVID-19. TCRdb's table, derived via immunoSEQ multiplex PCR, lists solely in-frame clones and lacks some. The repertoire holds around 190,000 clones, with roughly 84% as singletons. Symptom resolution, clearance, or two negative PCRs marked donors in Cohort 3 as recovered. Trimming took 3 bases from V and 5 from J; bases not matched to a gene: 3. This CDR3 has 14 amino acids. Looked up from germline, CDR1 is SEHNR and CDR2 is FQNEAQ (reference sequence). The sample comprised PBMCs or T cells enriched from blood (not recorded which). The chain couples TRBV7-9 to TRBJ2-5; 10 bases are shared with TRBD1. This TCR was recovered from a woman aged 25 to 39 who had recovered from COVID-19. CDR3 bases: TGTGCCAGCAGCTTCCCGGGACAGGGGGAGACCCAGTACTTC. Amino acid sequence: CASSFPGQGETQYF. Filled out from reference TRBV7-9 and TRBJ2-5, the complete variable domain reads DTGVSQNPRHKITKRGQNVTFRCDPISEHNRLYWYRQTLGQGPEFLTYFQNEAQLEKSRLLSDRFSAERPKGSFSTLEIQRTEQGDSAMYLCASSFPGQGETQYFGPGTRLLVL.